One and the same sample provided the 29 T cell receptor beta chains below, sequenced in a study of cytomegalovirus exposure and HLA in healthy donors. PCR was performed using 60 Vbeta and 13 Jbeta primers. TCRdb keeps only in-frame clones here, not all; method: immunoSEQ multiplex PCR. Among some 150,000 clones listed, about four fifths were seen once. The sequenced sample was PBMCs. The receptor set was obtained from a man aged 18-30 years in good health and CMV-seropositive.

This clone was observed a single time. The J gene is TRBJ1-1, the V gene TRBV5-4; 7 nucleotides line up with TRBD1. The CDR3 sequence is 16 residues long. Germline lookup yields CDR1 SGHNT and CDR2 YYREEE (reference sequence). Trimming at V came to 3 bases and at J to 1 base, leaving 9 bases not matched to a gene. The CDR3 DNA sequence: TGTGCCAGCAGCTCGCCGAGACAGGGAACGAACACTGAAGCTTTCTTT. It yields the protein CASSSPRQGTNTEAFF.

This clone has a handful of counts. The DNA of the CDR3 is TGTGCCAGCTCACCGAATATTATGAGGGGGGCCAACGTCCTGACTTTC. It specifies CASSPNIMRGANVLTF. This chain uses TRBV18 with TRBJ2-6; D is undetermined. Looked up from germline, CDR1 is KGHSH and CDR2 is LQKENI. This CDR3 comprises 16 residues. V lost 3 bases and J lost 4, with 13 bases in between.

The chain couples TRBV6-1 to TRBJ2-7, with D perhaps TRBD2 (6 bases). V was shortened by 3 bases and J by 1 base, with 7 bases between the two germline ends. The CDR3 totals 13 residues. Germline CDR1 MNHNS, CDR2 SASEGT. CDR3 sequence: CASSDGTSYEQYF. For the CDR3, the DNA is TGTGCCAGCAGTGACGGGACTTCCTACGAGCAGTACTTC.

V gene TRBV2 combines with J gene TRBJ2-7; unclear D gene. Trimming removed 3 bases at V and 1 base at J, with 7 bases between. CDR3 length: 13 residues. Looked up from germline, CDR1 is SNHLY and CDR2 is FYNNEI. The CDR3 spells CASSDIVSYEQYF. In DNA form, the CDR3 reads TGTGCCAGCAGTGATATAGTTTCCTACGAGCAGTACTTC.

As for this clone: At the DNA level, this CDR3 is encoded by other sequences in the same sample as well. This rearrangement joins TRBV5-1 to TRBJ1-4; 8 bases line up with TRBD1. The V segment lost 3 bases and the J segment 5 bases; nucleotides outside the gene matches: 3. In germline, CDR1 is SGHRS, CDR2 YFSETQ. There are 14 residues in the CDR3. In DNA form, the CDR3 reads TGCGCCAGCAGCTCACAGGGGGGAAATGAAAAACTGTTTTTT. Its protein is CASSSQGGNEKLFF. The full variable domain, its missing parts supplied by reference TRBV5-1 and TRBJ1-4, is KAGVTQTPRYLIKTRGQQVTLSCSPISGHRSVSWYQQTPGQGLQFLFEYFSETQRNKGNFPGRFSGRQFSNSRSEMNVSTLELGDSALYLCASSSQGGNEKLFFGSGTQLSVL.

This clone was seen more than once but under ten times. The chain joins TRBV10-3 to TRBJ1-1; TRBD1 is a possible D gene (5 bases). Trimming pared 3 bases from V and 5 bases from J, leaving 13 bases between. The CDR3 contains 14 residues. Germline CDR1 ENHRY, CDR2 SYGVKD. This CDR3 is CAISEQAARTEAFF. The CDR3 DNA reads TGTGCCATCAGTGAACAGGCGGCGCGGACTGAAGCTTTCTTT.

The genes are TRBV27 and TRBJ1-5; D perhaps matches TRBD1 (6 bases). V lost 8 bases and J lost 7, with 15 bases in between. The CDR3 runs 13 residues. Germline lookup yields CDR1 MNHEY and CDR2 SMNVEV (reference sequence). The CDR3 sequence: CASALQGGQPQHF. The CDR3 coding sequence is TGTGCCAGCGCCCTACAGGGAGGGCAGCCCCAGCATTTT.

This chain connects TRBV28 to TRBJ1-5; D unresolved. This CDR3 is built from 12 residues. CDR1 is MDHEN, CDR2 SYDVKM, per germline. The V end lost 5 bases, the J end lost 5 bases, and 7 bases lay between the germline ends. The CDR3 sequence: CASSQTDQPQHF. In DNA, the CDR3 is TGTGCCAGCAGTCAAACGGATCAGCCCCAGCATTTT.

CDR3 DNA: TGTGCCAGCCGGGGAGGAGTAGGCGATGAGCAGTTCTTC. Translated, it gives CASRGGVGDEQFF. The chain carries TRBV2 and TRBJ2-1; the D gene is possibly TRBD2 (6 bases). Per germline, CDR1 SNHLY and CDR2 FYNNEI. The CDR3 covers 13 residues. The V end was cut by 8 bases, the J end by 8 bases, with 16 bases between.

With respect to this clone: One end of the junction fails to match germline, which may point to a read error. This same CDR3 is encoded by further DNA sequences in the sample. This rearrangement joins TRBV6-1 to TRBJ2-7, with 7 bases that match TRBD1. The CDR3 is 14 residues long. Germline assignment: CDR1 MNHNS and CDR2 SASEGT. CDR3 sequence (DNA): TGCGCCAGCAGTGAAAGTACAGGGGTGCGCGAGCAGTACTTC. This sequence encodes CASSESTGVREQYF.

This chain joins TRBV11-2 and TRBJ1-2, with D possibly TRBD1 on 6 matching bases. The CDR3 covers 16 residues. Germline V gene sequence: CDR1 SGHAT, CDR2 FQNNGV. Trimming pared 5 bases from V and 8 bases from J, leaving 24 bases between. CDR3 nucleotide sequence: TGTGCCAGCAGCCAAAAAGTTGGGCGTGCAGGGGCCGGCTACACCTTC. This codes for CASSQKVGRAGAGYTF. Together with reference TRBV11-2 and TRBJ1-2, the CDR3 gives the full variable domain: EAGVAQSPRYKIIEKRQSVAFWCNPISGHATLYWYQQILGQGPKLLIQFQNNGVVDDSQLPKDRFSAERLKGVDSTLKIQPAKLEDSAVYLCASSQKVGRAGAGYTFGSGTRLTVV.

The CDR3 region has the DNA TGCGCCAGCAGCTTAGCGGGAGGCGAGCAGTACTTC. Protein sequence: CASSLAGGEQYF. This chain joins TRBV5-1 and TRBJ2-5; TRBD2 agrees at 9 bases. The DNA end lines up better with TRBJ2-7; the J call may be wrong. Germline V gives CDR1 SGHRS, CDR2 YFSETQ. The CDR3 is 12 residues long.

This rearrangement joins TRBV4-2 to TRBJ2-4; 10 bases line up with TRBD1. Germline V gene lookup returns CDR1 LGHNA and CDR2 YNFKEQ. The CDR3 has 16 residues. With V trimmed by 3 bases and J by 9 bases, 11 bases remained unmatched. The CDR3 nucleotides are TGTGCCAGCAGCCAGGGGACAGGGGATATCGGAGGCATTCAGTACTTC. Protein product: CASSQGTGDIGGIQYF.

J is TRBJ2-7 and V is TRBV28; 10 nucleotides agree with TRBD2. Germline V gene lookup returns CDR1 MDHEN and CDR2 SYDVKM. This CDR3 spans 15 amino acids. V lost 2 bases and J lost 8; bases outside the gene matches: 9. The CDR3 protein is CASSLPSGRAAKQYF. The CDR3 nucleotides read TGTGCCAGCAGTTTACCAAGCGGGAGGGCCGCAAAGCAGTACTTC.

This chain uses TRBV30 with TRBJ1-1, with D maybe TRBD1 (6 bases). Germline V gene sequence: CDR1 GTSNPN, CDR2 SVGIG (reference sequence). The CDR3 consists of 16 residues. The V and J ends lost 7 bases and 1 base respectively, with 22 bases between them. CDR3 sequence reads: CAYLGRGSWWNTEAFF. Written as DNA, the CDR3 is TGTGCCTATCTAGGAAGGGGGTCATGGTGGAACACTGAAGCTTTCTTT.

The chain is built from TRBV7-2 and TRBJ2-5, with D tentatively TRBD1 (6 bases). CDR3 length: 14 residues. The germline V gene has CDR1 SGHTA and CDR2 FQGNSA. V was clipped by 4 bases and J by 4 bases, with 13 bases between them. The CDR3, as DNA: TGTGCCAGCAGCTCGAGGGTAGGGGGAGAGACCCAGTACTTC. Translating it yields CASSSRVGGETQYF.

This chain joins TRBV4-2 and TRBJ1-1; TRBD1 aligns across 8 bases. Germline CDR1 is LGHNA and CDR2 is YNFKEQ. This CDR3 spans 15 amino acids. Germline trimming cut 1 base from V and 3 bases from J; bases unmatched to any gene: 4. The CDR3 DNA reads as TGTGCCAGCAGCCAAGGGGACAGGAGAGACACTGAAGCTTTCTTT. It is translated as CASSQGDRRDTEAFF.

This clone was seen a few times. The V call is TRBV5-1, the J call TRBJ2-3; the match to TRBD1 covers 9 bases. The J segment lost 0 bases and the V segment lost 4 bases, leaving 3 bases of the junction unmatched. Germline V lookup: CDR1 SGHRS, CDR2 YFSETQ. There are 15 residues in the CDR3. The CDR3 loop reads CASSLDRGSTDTQYF. In DNA form, the CDR3 reads TGCGCCAGCAGCCTGGACAGGGGAAGCACAGATACGCAGTATTTT.

The chain has TRBV28 and TRBJ2-1; 10 bases are shared with TRBD2. This CDR3 contains 14 residues. CDR1 and CDR2 (germline): MDHEN, SYDVKM. V was clipped by 3 bases and J by 7 bases; unmatched bases: 3. In DNA, the CDR3 is TGTGCCAGCAGTTTCATGACTAGCGGGAATGAGCAGTTCTTC. Translated: CASSFMTSGNEQFF.

The chain uses TRBV5-6 and TRBJ2-7; 7 nucleotides align to TRBD1. J gave up 5 bases and V 4 bases, and 0 bases lay outside the gene matches. The CDR3 runs to 11 residues. From germline, CDR1 is SGHDT and CDR2 YYEEEE. Here the CDR3 reads CASSQGDEQYF. DNA of the CDR3: TGTGCCAGCAGCCAGGGGGACGAGCAGTACTTC.

This clone was counted between two and nine times. V gene TRBV28 combines with J gene TRBJ2-7; TRBD1 might be the D (6 bases). The CDR3 is 14 amino acids. V dropped 5 bases and J dropped 2 bases, with 13 bases sitting between them. Per germline, CDR1 MDHEN and CDR2 SYDVKM. The CDR3 region is CASSGDILPYEQYF. The CDR3 DNA is TGTGCCAGCAGTGGGGACATACTCCCCTACGAGCAGTACTTC.

The gene calls are TRBV5-1 and TRBJ2-7; 11 bases agree with TRBD2. The germline V gene encodes CDR1 SGHRS and CDR2 YFSETQ. The CDR3 sequence is 14 residues long. J was trimmed by 4 bases and V by 5 bases; bases with no gene match: 5. The CDR3 reads CASSRASGRYEQYF. CDR3 nucleotide sequence: TGCGCCAGCAGTCGGGCTAGCGGGAGGTACGAGCAGTACTTC.

The chain is built from TRBV6-5 and TRBJ2-5, with D possibly being TRBD2 (6 bases). This CDR3 is built from 13 residues. V lost 0 bases and J 5 bases, leaving 7 bases between the germline ends. Germline CDR1 is MNHEY and CDR2 is SVGAGI. The CDR3 is CASSYSRGETQYF. The CDR3 nucleotides read TGTGCCAGCAGTTACTCCCGGGGGGAGACCCAGTACTTC.

This sequence joins TRBV7-9 and TRBJ2-7; 7 bases are a match to TRBD2. Germline CDR1 SEHNR, CDR2 FQNEAQ (reference sequence). V lost 6 bases and J lost 0; bases outside the gene matches: 8. The CDR3 extends over 15 amino acids. For the CDR3, the DNA is TGTGCCAGCAGACCCGGGGAGGGCATCTCCTACGAGCAGTACTTC. This translates into CASRPGEGISYEQYF.

The V and J genes are TRBV6-6 and TRBJ2-1; tentative D call: TRBD2 (6 bases). The CDR3 loop spans 14 amino acids. Germline V lookup: CDR1 MNHNY, CDR2 SVGAGI (reference sequence). The V and J ends lost 7 bases and 0 bases respectively, with 10 bases between them. In nucleotides, the CDR3 is TGTGCCAGCAAGGGACTCAACTCCTACAATGAGCAGTTCTTC. Translation gives CASKGLNSYNEQFF.

The gene calls are TRBV6-1 and TRBJ1-2; D not resolved. The V end was cut by 2 bases, the J end by 5 bases, with 12 bases between. Germline CDR1 MNHNS, CDR2 SASEGT. CDR3 length equals 14 residues. The CDR3 is CASSEQTGIYGYTF. CDR3 bases: TGTGCCAGCAGTGAACAAACCGGGATTTATGGCTACACCTTC.

This chain uses TRBV18 with TRBJ2-3, with D possibly TRBD2 on 5 matching bases. V shed 1 base and J shed 0 bases, with 8 bases lying between them. The germline CDR1 and CDR2 sequences are KGHSH and LQKENI. The CDR3 is 15 amino acids. The CDR3 nucleotides read TGTGCCAGCTCACCACGGACTTATAGCACAGATACGCAGTATTTT. Its protein product is CASSPRTYSTDTQYF.

The chain carries TRBV2 and TRBJ2-5; 9 positions agree with TRBD2. This CDR3 contains 15 residues. After removal of 11 bases from V and 5 bases from J, the junction contained 15 bases not matched to a gene. Germline V lookup: CDR1 SNHLY, CDR2 FYNNEI. CDR3 sequence: CAPGSGRSWEETQYF. The CDR3, as DNA: TGTGCCCCAGGCAGCGGGAGGAGTTGGGAGGAGACCCAGTACTTC.

This clone was seen just once. The chain employs TRBV5-4 and TRBJ2-7; weak D call: TRBD2 (6 bases). The CDR3 contains 15 residues. V was clipped by 3 bases and J by 3 bases, with 16 bases between them. In germline, CDR1 is SGHNT, CDR2 YYREEE (reference sequence). Written as DNA, the CDR3 is TGTGCCAGCAGCTCTTTCGGGGAGGTTAGCTACGAGCAGTACTTC. Translating gives CASSSFGEVSYEQYF.